This TCR beta chain is from a study of control samples from healthy donors and cancer patients. This CDR3 has 15 amino acids. Germline V CDR1 and CDR2: SGDLS, YYNGEE. Trimming shortened V by 2 bases and J by 5 bases, and 14 bases separated the two germline ends. Profiled with immunoSEQ multiplex PCR; TCRdb holds only in-frame clones, not every one. The sample has about 120,000 clones; roughly 90% are singletons. The rearrangement links TRBV9 to TRBJ2-1; D may be TRBD2 (6 bases). Sample: blood. This TCR was recovered from a man aged 45-60 years in good health. The CDR3 DNA sequence: TGTGCCAGCAGCGTCCGGGGACGGACTAACAATGAGCAGTTCTTC. It yields the protein CASSVRGRTNNEQFF.